What follows is one TCR beta chain and its context. This clonotype occurred many times. Its recognized antigen is unknown. Within one base of it there is no much larger clone, and no base qualities were kept. The CDR3 contains 15 residues, cysteine and phenylalanine counted. Only the CDR3 portion is preserved as DNA: 45 bases, with reading frame beginning at the first base. Trimming takes 0 bases from V and 3 bases from J, and the germline ends sit 9 bases apart. Taken from the germline V gene, the CDR1 and CDR2 loops are SGHRS and YFSETQ. In the ophthalmopathy patients, disease was moderately to severely active, with a Clinical Activity Score of 3 or more, a NOSPECS grade of 4 or more, and a duration of less than 3 months. Patients with uncontrolled infections, other autoimmune diseases, pregnancy or lactation were excluded. Clinical symptoms, serum thyroxine and TRAb, thyroid ultrasound, and orbital computed tomography formed the basis for the diagnoses. PBMCs were separated from over 9 ml of fresh peripheral blood using Ficoll-Paque density gradient centrifugation. Trizol reagent was used to extract total RNA, and RNA quality was then checked on an Agilent 2100 Bioanalyzer.

The data stem from a study of T cells in Graves' hyperthyroidism and ophthalmopathy (dated by TCRdb to between 2019 and 2020). Broadly, across the study: Peripheral blood samples were taken at initial diagnosis, before any treatment was given. The study also compared thyroid tissue and blood T-cell repertoires from several Graves' hyperthyroidism patients. The paper reports TCR Vbeta CDR3 sequencing of roughly 140 peripheral blood samples: over 40 ophthalmopathy, 75 to 80 hyperthyroidism and around 17 progressor patients. The roughly 91 discovery patients were randomly split 7:3 into training and test sets. A discovery cohort of around 98 patients, fewer than 50 with Graves' ophthalmopathy and approximately 60 with stable Graves' hyperthyroidism, was used to find distinguishing TCR V-J signatures. After sampling, hyperthyroidism patients received methimazole starting at 30 mg daily, and ophthalmopathy patients received high-dose intravenous methylprednisolone. Whether ophthalmopathy could be predicted prospectively was tested in an independent validation cohort made up of fewer than 20 hyperthyroidism patients plus 17 patients who later progressed to ophthalmopathy.

The TCR beta CDR3 regions were amplified from RNA transcripts. For the first round of RT-PCR on the TCR CDR3, the HTBI primer set was used together with the Qiagen OneStep RT-PCR kit. Libraries were constructed in a second round of multiplex PCR, after which size selection and purification were carried out. Sequencing of the libraries was done on an Illumina HiSeq2000 using paired-end 100 bp reads. The published analysis was carried out like this. SOAPnuke was used to process the raw data, removing reads that contained adapters or uncalled bases, had a mean Phred below 15, or lacked an exact match to the constant primer or identifier. High-quality paired reads were merged using COPE v1.2.5, and each unique nucleotide sequence was defined as a clonotype. Clonotypes were aligned to IMGT TRBV, TRBD and TRBJ reference segments using MiTCR v1.1. The analysis included only V-J combinations with a frequency above 0.0001, which together covered 99.2% of the repertoires. The TCS score was defined as F50 (clonal expansion) divided by E x V (chaos), with BLOSUM62-based TCRdist calculated between CDR3 peptides within each V-J. Welch's t-statistics and random forest reduced several hundred V-J features to 13, which were used in a naive Bayes classifier (R e1071). Thyroid-blood repertoire similarity was quantified with the Morisita-Horn index. Through fastp at Q25 and MiXCR, TCRdb rebuilt clones from the public reads, retaining in-frame beta chains. Every CDR3 protein is listed once, alongside the most common genes and DNA of its rows. TCRdb, not the authors, supplied the V and J calls. The sample contains about 610,000 distinct CDR3 sequences, 14% to 15% of them found a single time. In total, the top ten clones hold approximately 4.2% of the sample.

Study-wide findings and limitations: No statistical method was used to set the sample size in advance, and investigators knew the group allocation. In cross-validation, a model built on a 13 V-J signature told ophthalmopathy apart from stable hyperthyroidism with approximately 91% sensitivity and about 81% specificity, and in testing the same model reached 80%/75%. In validation, the model predicted progression to ophthalmopathy a median of 6.5 months before onset, with roughly 68% sensitivity and roughly 73% specificity. Blood samples also contained most of the expanded thyroid clonotypes (frequency above 0.001), which suggests that blood repertoires may reflect thyroid immune responses.

The rearrangement joined TRBV5-1 to TRBJ2-2; no D gene can be assigned with confidence. Sequences were obtained from blood. The clonotype was recovered from a woman aged 40 to 55 with Graves' ophthalmopathy. The CDR3 has the sequence CASSLVGSYTGELFF. The nucleotides are TGCGCCAGCAGCTTGGTGGGCAGCTACACCGGGGAGCTGTTTTTT.